These 2 T cell receptor beta chains share one sample of origin, sequenced in a study of cytomegalovirus exposure and HLA in healthy donors. TCRdb keeps only in-frame clones here, not all; method: immunoSEQ multiplex PCR. In the table there are 150,000 to 200,000 clones, about 85% of which are singletons. Specimen: PBMCs. The receptors derive from a man aged 18-30 years in good health and CMV-seropositive.

The CDR3 DNA reads TGTGCCAGCAGTTTCGGGACAGGGGTCGACGAGCAGTACTTC. Translation: CASSFGTGVDEQYF. The gene calls are TRBV28 and TRBJ2-7, with 10 bases aligning to TRBD1. The ends lost 3 bases at V and 5 bases at J; junction bases unmatched: 4. Germline CDR1 is MDHEN and CDR2 is SYDVKM. CDR3 length equals 14 residues.

The V gene is TRBV5-1, the J gene TRBJ2-5; possibly TRBD2 for D (5 bases). This CDR3 contains 15 residues. Per the germline V gene, CDR1 is SGHRS and CDR2 is YFSETQ. V shed 0 bases and J shed 0 bases, with 9 bases lying between them. The CDR3 DNA reads as TGCGCCAGCAGCTTGGGAGGGCGGAACCAAGAGACCCAGTACTTC. Its translation: CASSLGGRNQETQYF.